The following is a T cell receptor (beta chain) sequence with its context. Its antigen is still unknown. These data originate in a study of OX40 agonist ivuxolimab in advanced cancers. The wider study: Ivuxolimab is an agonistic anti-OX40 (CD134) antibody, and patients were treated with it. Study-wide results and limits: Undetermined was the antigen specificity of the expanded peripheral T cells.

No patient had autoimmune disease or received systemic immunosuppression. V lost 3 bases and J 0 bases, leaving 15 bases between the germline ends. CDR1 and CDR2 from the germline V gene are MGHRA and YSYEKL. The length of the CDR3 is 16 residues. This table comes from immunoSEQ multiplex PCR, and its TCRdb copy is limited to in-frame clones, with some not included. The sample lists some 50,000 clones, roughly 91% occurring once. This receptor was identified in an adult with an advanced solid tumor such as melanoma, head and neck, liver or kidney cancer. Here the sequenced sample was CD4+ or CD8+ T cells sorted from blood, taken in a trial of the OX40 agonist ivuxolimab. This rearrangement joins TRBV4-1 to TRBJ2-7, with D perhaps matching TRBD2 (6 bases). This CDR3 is CASSHAGRGSSYEQYF. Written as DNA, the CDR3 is TGCGCCAGCAGCCACGCGGGGCGGGGTAGCTCCTACGAGCAGTACTTC.